These 27 T cell receptor beta chains were sequenced from one sample in a study of blood T cell repertoires in COVID-19. Profiling relied on immunoSEQ multiplex PCR, and the TCRdb table lists in-frame clones only, not all of them. The table lists tens of thousands of clones, approximately 88% of them singletons. The specimen was peripheral blood. These receptors were collected from a man aged 65 to 79 with acute or convalescent COVID-19.

The chain couples TRBV6-5 to TRBJ1-2, with no clear D. Germline CDR1 and CDR2: MNHEY and SVGAGI. CDR3 length: 11 residues. Trimming shortened V by 9 bases and J by 5 bases, and 10 bases separated the two germline ends. As DNA, the CDR3 is TGTGCCAGTTACGGGATTTATGGCTACACCTTC. Amino acids: CASYGIYGYTF.

The chain employs TRBV5-6 and TRBJ1-3; tentative D call: TRBD1 (6 bases). V lost 0 bases, J lost 6 bases, and 13 bases lay in between. CDR1 and CDR2 (germline): SGHDT, YYEEEE. The CDR3 sequence is 15 residues long. In DNA form, the CDR3 reads TGTGCCAGCAGCTTGGCCGGCAGGGGAGCAAACACCATATATTTT. Protein sequence: CASSLAGRGANTIYF.

The chain uses TRBV5-6 and TRBJ1-2; TRBD1 matches 9 bases. V lost 3 bases to trimming and J lost 8 bases; unmatched junction nucleotides: 5. The germline V gene has CDR1 SGHDT and CDR2 YYEEEE. This CDR3 comprises 13 residues. In nucleotides, the CDR3 is TGTGCCAGCAGCTGGGGGACAGGGATAGGCTACACCTTC. It codes for CASSWGTGIGYTF.

V and J are TRBV30 and TRBJ1-5; 9 bases map to TRBD1. The V gene's germline CDR1 is GTSNPN and CDR2 SVGIG (reference sequence). The CDR3 has 16 amino acids. With V trimmed by 0 bases and J by 2 bases, 5 bases remained unmatched. The CDR3 DNA follows: TGTGCCTGGAGTGTAACTCGGACAGGGGGCAATCAGCCCCAGCATTTT. It translates to CAWSVTRTGGNQPQHF.

The chain links TRBV11-2 to TRBJ2-1; D might be TRBD2 (5 bases). The CDR3 extends over 15 amino acids. Germline loops: CDR1 SGHAT, CDR2 FQNNGV. The V gene lost 0 bases and the J gene lost 10 bases, with 16 bases spanning the gap. The CDR3 DNA is TGTGCCAGCAGCTTAGACGAAGTGGGCGGGCGGGAGCAGTTCTTC. As protein: CASSLDEVGGREQFF.

This clone was detected a few times. Other DNA sequences within the sample encode an identical CDR3. V gene TRBV10-3 combines with J gene TRBJ1-4; no clear D. CDR3 length: 13 amino acids. Looked up from germline, CDR1 is ENHRY and CDR2 is SYGVKD. V was cut by 2 bases and J by 5 bases, with 6 bases left in between. CDR3 DNA sequence: TGTGCCATCAGTGAGAGCAGGAATGAAAAACTGTTTTTT. It translates to CAISESRNEKLFF.

There are a few counts of this clone. The chain joins TRBV6-5 to TRBJ1-1; D not certain. Germline V gene sequence: CDR1 MNHEY, CDR2 SVGAGI. Trimming shortened V by 4 bases and J by 5 bases, and 17 bases separated the two germline ends. The CDR3 length is 15 residues. The CDR3 nucleotides read TGTGCCAGCAGTTTATCTTCTAGCATCGGGACTGAAGCTTTCTTT. Protein product: CASSLSSSIGTEAFF.

The chain links TRBV25-1 to TRBJ1-2, with D possibly TRBD1 on 6 matching bases. V was trimmed by 8 bases and J by 7 bases, leaving 17 bases between them. Germline V gene sequence: CDR1 MGHDK, CDR2 SYGVNS. The CDR3 is 13 residues long. CDR3 region: CASGKSGVAGYTF. CDR3 in DNA: TGTGCCAGCGGGAAATCAGGGGTGGCTGGCTACACCTTC.

The chain uses TRBV27 and TRBJ2-6; TRBD1 matches 8 bases. Unmatched junction bases numbered 2, after V lost 6 bases and J lost 1 base. Germline CDR1 and CDR2: MNHEY and SMNVEV (reference sequence). The CDR3 length is 15 residues. CDR3 nucleotide sequence: TGTGCCAGCAGAAGACAGGGGTCTGGGGCCAACGTCCTGACTTTC. This codes for CASRRQGSGANVLTF.

A note on this clone: At one boundary the junction diverges from the germline segment, which might be a read error. This rearrangement joins TRBV14 to TRBJ1-6; a possible D gene is TRBD1 (6 bases). This CDR3 is built from 14 residues. From germline, CDR1 is SGHDN and CDR2 FVKESK. The CDR3 coding sequence is TGTGCCAGCGCCCGGGGCAGGGGTGATTCACCCCCCCACTTT. Translation gives CASARGRGDSPPHF. The complete variable domain, with remaining parts taken from reference TRBV14 and TRBJ1-6, reads EAGVTQFPSHSVIEKGQTVTLRCDPISGHDNLYWYRRVMGKEIKFLLHFVKESKQDESGMPNNRFLAERTGGTYSTLKVQPAELEDSGVYFCASARGRGDSPPHFGNGTRLTVT.

J is TRBJ2-7 and V is TRBV7-9; D is perhaps TRBD1 (7 bases). V dropped 5 bases and J dropped 2 bases, with 13 bases sitting between them. Germline V CDR1 and CDR2: SEHNR, FQNEAQ (reference sequence). The CDR3 consists of 14 residues. The CDR3 spells CASSPGGTTYEQYF. For the CDR3, the DNA is TGTGCCAGCAGCCCAGGGGGGACGACCTACGAGCAGTACTTC.

V and J are TRBV9 and TRBJ2-2; TRBD1 aligns across 8 bases. Germline V lookup: CDR1 SGDLS, CDR2 YYNGEE. The CDR3 consists of 17 residues. V gave up 0 bases and J gave up 3 bases; unmatched junction bases: 7. The CDR3 region is CASSVVDYRGDTGELFF. Here the CDR3 DNA reads TGTGCCAGCAGCGTAGTAGACTACAGGGGGGACACCGGGGAGCTGTTTTTT.

The CDR3 DNA reads TGTGCCAGCAGCGCTACCTTAGCTGGGGCCAACGTCCTGACTTTC. As protein: CASSATLAGANVLTF. This chain uses TRBV7-2 with TRBJ2-6; D gene ambiguous. The CDR3 is 15 residues long. Germline V gene data show CDR1 as SGHTA and CDR2 as FQGNSA. V lost 5 bases and J 2 bases, leaving 10 bases between the germline ends.

Written as DNA, the CDR3 is TGTGCCAGCAGCTTTAGTACGTTCGGGATCCCAGATACGCAGTATTTT. Its translation: CASSFSTFGIPDTQYF. The chain carries TRBV11-3 and TRBJ2-3; D possibly corresponds to TRBD2 (5 bases). Per germline, CDR1 SGHNT and CDR2 YENEEA. The CDR3 length is 16 residues. Between the trimmed V and J ends, which lost 3 bases and 4 bases, there was a span of 17 bases. Full variable domain (remainder filled in from reference TRBV11-3 and TRBJ2-3): EAGVVQSPRYKIIEKKQPVAFWCNPISGHNTLYWYLQNLGQGPELLIRYENEEAVDDSQLPKDRFSAERLKGVDSTLKIQPAELGDSAVYLCASSFSTFGIPDTQYFGPGTRLTVL.

The CDR3 loop is CATSISGSETQYF. In nucleotides, the CDR3 is TGTGCCACCAGTATTAGCGGGAGTGAGACCCAGTACTTC. This chain uses TRBV24-1 with TRBJ2-5; 9 bases are shared with TRBD2. The germline V gene has CDR1 KGHDR and CDR2 SFDVKD. The CDR3 runs to 13 residues. Losses at the gene ends were 6 bases for V and 5 bases for J; bases not matched to a gene: 3.

As DNA, the CDR3 is TGTGCCAGCAGCGCCCTAACAGGGGGCGACGAGCAGTACTTC. This gives the protein CASSALTGGDEQYF. The genes are TRBV9 and TRBJ2-7; 9 nucleotides line up with TRBD1. V shed 3 bases, J shed 5 bases, and the junction held 6 bases outside the gene matches. CDR1 is SGDLS, CDR2 YYNGEE, per germline. This CDR3 contains 14 residues. The variable domain in full, with the rest retrieved from reference TRBV9 and TRBJ2-7, is DSGVTQTPKHLITATGQRVTLRCSPRSGDLSVYWYQQSLDQGLQFLIQYYNGEERAKGNILERFSAQQFPDLHSELNLSSLELGDSALYFCASSALTGGDEQYFGPGTRLTVT.

The CDR3 here is CASSQVAGFSTEAFF. The CDR3 coding sequence is TGCGCCAGCAGCCAAGTGGCGGGTTTTAGCACTGAAGCTTTCTTT. J is TRBJ1-1 and V is TRBV4-1; D uncertain. This CDR3 has 15 residues. Trimming stripped 1 base from V and 4 bases from J, with 13 bases between. Germline loops: CDR1 MGHRA, CDR2 YSYEKL.

The rearrangement links TRBV10-2 to TRBJ2-3, with D possibly matching TRBD2 (5 bases). V shed 8 bases and J shed 2 bases, with 20 bases lying between them. The CDR3 loop spans 16 amino acids. Germline values: CDR1 WSHSY, CDR2 SAAADI. Here the CDR3 DNA reads TGCGCCAGCGGATTTCCCGGACTCTCACTCACAGATACGCAGTATTTT. Protein sequence: CASGFPGLSLTDTQYF.

This clone was detected only once. The genes are TRBV7-2 and TRBJ1-1; 8 bases are a match to TRBD1. The CDR3 is 15 amino acids. V lost 5 bases, J lost 3 bases, and 8 bases stayed unmatched. CDR1 and CDR2 (germline): SGHTA, FQGNSA. The CDR3 region has the DNA TGTGCCAGCAGCGCCCGACAGGGGCTTGACACTGAAGCTTTCTTT. Its translation is CASSARQGLDTEAFF.

This rearrangement joins TRBV18 to TRBJ1-1; perhaps TRBD1 as D (5 bases). The CDR3 sequence is 15 residues long. Germline V gene lookup returns CDR1 KGHSH and CDR2 LQKENI. V lost 6 bases and J 4 bases, leaving 18 bases between the germline ends. The CDR3 spells CASSGRGSTGTEAFF. In nucleotides, the CDR3 is TGTGCCAGCTCCGGGAGGGGCTCGACGGGCACTGAAGCTTTCTTT.

CDR3 in amino acids: CSARREATQYF. The DNA of the CDR3 is TGCAGTGCTAGAAGGGAGGCGACGCAGTATTTT. The V and J genes are TRBV20-1 and TRBJ2-3; TRBD2 might be the D (6 bases). The CDR3 totals 11 residues. Germline loops: CDR1 DFQATT, CDR2 SNEGSKA (reference sequence). V lost 2 bases to trimming and J lost 9 bases, with 9 bases between them.

The V gene is TRBV30, the J gene TRBJ2-5; D gene uncertain. Trimming took 5 bases from V and 2 from J, leaving 15 bases between them. The CDR3 sequence is 14 residues long. Germline V gene lookup returns CDR1 GTSNPN and CDR2 SVGIG (reference sequence). The CDR3 nucleotides read TGTGCCTGGGTCCCCCTTGACTGGCAAGAGACCCAGTACTTC. It is translated as CAWVPLDWQETQYF.

The rearrangement uses TRBV5-6 and TRBJ1-2; D may be TRBD1 (5 bases). Germline V gives CDR1 SGHDT, CDR2 YYEEEE. This CDR3 is built from 15 residues. Trimming stripped 0 bases from V and 4 bases from J, with 13 bases between. Here the CDR3 reads CASSLAQGIFYGYTF. The CDR3 DNA reads TGTGCCAGCAGCTTGGCTCAGGGAATATTCTATGGCTACACCTTC.

The chain couples TRBV7-9 to TRBJ1-3; possibly TRBD1 for D (5 bases). V lost 0 bases, J lost 2 bases, and 5 bases lay in between. The CDR3 is made up of 14 amino acids. Germline CDR1 SEHNR, CDR2 FQNEAQ (reference sequence). CDR3 amino acids: CASSLATAGNTIYF. As DNA, the CDR3 is TGTGCCAGCAGCTTAGCGACAGCTGGAAACACCATATATTTT.

V usage is TRBV9 and J usage is TRBJ1-4, with D hard to call. CDR3 length: 15 residues. V lost 4 bases to trimming and J lost 3 bases, with 13 bases between them. Germline V gene sequence: CDR1 SGDLS, CDR2 YYNGEE. CDR3 DNA: TGTGCCAGCAGCCCCGGGAGAGGGCCTAATGAAAAACTGTTTTTT. It translates to CASSPGRGPNEKLFF. Full variable domain (rest looked up from reference TRBV9 and TRBJ1-4): DSGVTQTPKHLITATGQRVTLRCSPRSGDLSVYWYQQSLDQGLQFLIQYYNGEERAKGNILERFSAQQFPDLHSELNLSSLELGDSALYFCASSPGRGPNEKLFFGSGTQLSVL.

The chain employs TRBV7-9 and TRBJ2-1; TRBD1 matches 11 bases. Germline V lookup: CDR1 SEHNR, CDR2 FQNEAQ (reference sequence). The CDR3 consists of 15 residues. Germline trimming cut 3 bases from V and 5 bases from J; bases unmatched to any gene: 3. Here the CDR3 DNA reads TGTGCCAGCAGCTTGGGGACAGGGGGTAACAATGAGCAGTTCTTC. Translated: CASSLGTGGNNEQFF.

This clone was seen once. The chain combines TRBV6-2 or TRBV6-3 with TRBJ1-1; D remains unclear. This CDR3 is 13 amino acids long. Per germline, CDR1 MNHEY and CDR2 SVGEGT. V was clipped by 2 bases and J by 7 bases, with 11 bases between them. The CDR3 loop reads CASSYGRMNEAFF. The CDR3 bases are TGTGCCAGCAGTTACGGGCGAATGAATGAAGCTTTCTTT.